This paragraph covers one T cell receptor (beta chain) sequence. Its specific antigen is unknown. There are no base qualities to consult, and no much larger clone falls within one base. The sample is drawn from a study of T cells in tumors after PD-1 blockade (dated by TCRdb to 2018 to 2020). For the study in its entirety: Patients with prior checkpoint blockade, systemic immunosuppressant use, or recent radiotherapy or other anti-cancer therapy within 4 weeks were excluded. To compare clonotypes in blood and tumor, bulk TCR sequencing was done on 10 peripheral blood samples taken from several patients. Patients received pembrolizumab 200 mg every 3 weeks or cemiplimab 350 mg every 2 weeks. Using site-matched tumors from BCC or SCC patients sampled before and after anti-PD-1 therapy, the study carried out paired single-cell RNA and TCR sequencing. An average of about 110,000 TCR templates (range about 21,000-257,772) and 35,000 to 45,000 unique clonotypes was obtained for peripheral blood samples. Ongoing daily vismodegib 150 mg was also given to a subset of patients during anti-PD-1 treatment. RECIST version 1.1 was the standard used to evaluate clinical response. Broad study findings and their caveats: Where the novel T cell clones came from was not identified, and possible sources could include lymphoid organs or rare unexpanded clones inside the tumor or in the tumor periphery. Roughly 41% of the TCR clonotypes from tumors also showed up in blood, and some novel exhausted tumor clones were present in pre-treatment blood, which suggests peripheral recruitment.

The meaning of the sample's time point label: before anti-PD-1 therapy. Genomic DNA extracted from tumor biopsies or peripheral blood was used for bulk TCRbeta sequencing, with input ranging from about 616 ng to 6,500 ng. Histologically proven advanced or metastatic basal or squamous cell carcinoma was present in all patients, all of whom were poor candidates for surgical resection. The basal cell carcinoma cohort was made up of approximately ten patients, and bulk tumor TCR sequencing was performed for seven or eight of these patients. The immunoSEQ platform was used for deep TCRbeta sequencing. Per the original workflow: For further analysis, only productive rearrangements were exported out of the immunoSEQ Analyzer. T cell phenotypes were assigned to bulk TCRbeta clonotypes by matching the clonotypes to single-cell RNA+TCR-seq clones that had the same TCRbeta sequence. Clone enrichment in tumor was computed as tumor frequency divided by PBMC frequency from bulk TCR sequencing. TCRs were grouped by GLIPH into specificity groups, defined as clusters of distinct TCRs likely recognizing common antigens via shared CDR3 motifs. As stored in TCRdb, this immuneACCESS dataset retains in-frame rearrangements with V and J assigned. A fraction of the clones does not appear; measured against another copy, unresolved V genes explain less than half of the discrepancy, and the remainder lacks a known reason. Clone size and the V and J calls come from that table; the DNA yielded D and trimming. Counted in this sample were over 30,000 clones; 78% of them appeared once. The top ten constitute over 30% of the sample.

V is pared back by 5 bases and J by 0 bases, with 14 bases lying between the germline termini. The germline V gene supplies CDR1 SGHTA and CDR2 FQGNSA. CDR3 length: 15 amino acids, cysteine to phenylalanine. Only the CDR3 part of the read is kept: 45 bases, read in frame from the first base. The sequencing here drew on PBMCs, taken before anti-PD-1 treatment. This sequence uses TRBV7-2 and TRBJ2-7; D gene: possibly TRBD2, on 6 matching bases. The TCR sequence derives from a human donor with basal cell carcinoma. The DNA sequence is as follows: TGTGCCAGCAGCCCCAGCCGGGGGAGCTCCTACGAGCAGTACTTC. The resulting protein is CASSPSRGSSYEQYF.